Following are 10 T cell receptor beta chains from one sample sequenced in a study of PD-1 blockade in classical Hodgkin lymphoma. Produced via immunoSEQ multiplex PCR; TCRdb's table is partial and in-frame only. The repertoire holds around 31,000 clones, with 85% as singletons. Every patient had relapsed following autologous stem cell transplantation, and cohorts differed in brentuximab vedotin exposure. Researchers report purifying CD4+ T cells from thawed PBMCs by magnetic negative selection. Sequenced here: CD4+ T cells from blood, sampled at baseline. These receptors were collected from a human donor with classical Hodgkin lymphoma.

This chain links TRBV10-2 with TRBJ2-6; D perhaps matches TRBD2 (5 bases). V dropped 3 bases and J dropped 0 bases, with 21 bases sitting between them. CDR1 is WSHSY and CDR2 is SAAADI in the germline V gene. CDR3 size: 20 residues. CDR3 DNA sequence: TGCGCCAGCAGTGAAGTAGAGGGCTTCTACCCGCTCTCTGGGGCCAACGTCCTGACTTTC. The encoded protein is CASSEVEGFYPLSGANVLTF.

The J gene is TRBJ1-1, the V gene TRBV19, with 9 nucleotides matching TRBD1. J lost 3 bases, V lost 4 bases, and 6 bases had no gene match. The V gene's germline CDR1 is LNHDA and CDR2 SQIVND (reference sequence). This CDR3 has 15 amino acids. CDR3 in DNA: TGTGCCAGTAGTAGATCGACAGGGGGATACACTGAAGCTTTCTTT. Translating gives CASSRSTGGYTEAFF.

This sequence joins TRBV27 and TRBJ1-5, with 7 bases lining up with TRBD1. V shed 6 bases, J shed 6 bases, and the junction held 5 bases outside the gene matches. CDR1 is MNHEY and CDR2 is SMNVEV in the germline V gene (reference sequence). This CDR3 is built from 13 residues. CDR3 protein: CASSHTGVQPQHF. In DNA, the CDR3 is TGTGCCAGCAGCCATACAGGGGTTCAGCCCCAGCATTTT.

The V gene is TRBV2, the J gene TRBJ2-3, with TRBD2 matching over 7 bases. The CDR3 spans 15 residues. Germline lookup yields CDR1 SNHLY and CDR2 FYNNEI. V lost 6 bases to trimming and J lost 2 bases; unmatched junction nucleotides: 8. As DNA, the CDR3 is TGTGCCAGCAGGGGAGCGGGGACCCTCACAGATACGCAGTATTTT. Its protein is CASRGAGTLTDTQYF.

The chain joins TRBV7-2 to TRBJ1-4; maybe TRBD1 (5 bases). V dropped 5 bases and J dropped 7 bases, with 14 bases sitting between them. CDR3 size: 14 residues. The germline gives CDR1 SGHTA, CDR2 FQGNSA. CDR3 loop: CASSHAGVGEKLFF. Here the CDR3 DNA reads TGTGCCAGCAGCCACGCGGGGGTGGGTGAAAAACTGTTTTTT.

The rearrangement links TRBV30 to TRBJ1-2; D is unclear. V shed 6 bases and J shed 2 bases, with 19 bases lying between them. Germline CDR1 GTSNPN, CDR2 SVGIG (reference sequence). The CDR3 runs 15 residues. The CDR3 region has the DNA TGTGCCTGCCGCCGCCCCCAGACCGTGAACTATGGCTACACCTTC. Amino acids: CACRRPQTVNYGYTF.

The chain has TRBV5-1 and TRBJ2-7; D possibly uses TRBD1 or TRBD2 (5 bases each). The CDR3 runs 13 residues. Germline CDR1 SGHRS, CDR2 YFSETQ. V lost 7 bases and J 2 bases, leaving 13 bases between the germline ends. The CDR3, as DNA: TGCGCCAGCTCTCGGGACGGTGCCTACGAGCAGTACTTC. Amino acid sequence: CASSRDGAYEQYF.

The CDR3 protein is CAISESTGSPSYEQYF. In nucleotides, the CDR3 is TGTGCCATCAGTGAGTCGACAGGGTCCCCCTCCTACGAGCAGTACTTC. This chain joins TRBV10-3 and TRBJ2-7; 7 bases are a match to TRBD1. The V gene end was trimmed by 0 bases and the J gene end by 0 bases; junction bases not matched to a gene: 5. Germline-derived CDR1 and CDR2 are ENHRY and SYGVKD. The CDR3 covers 16 residues.

This clone was seen once. This chain uses TRBV19 with TRBJ2-5, with D possibly being TRBD1 (5 bases). The V end was cut by 5 bases, the J end by 5 bases, with 12 bases between. Germline CDR1 and CDR2: LNHDA and SQIVND (reference sequence). The CDR3 covers 13 residues. CDR3 coding DNA: TGTGCCAGTAGTCCAGGGTTATTGGAGACCCAGTACTTC. Its translation is CASSPGLLETQYF.

This clone has only one observation. V and J are TRBV25-1 and TRBJ2-1; D is undetermined. V gave up 1 base and J gave up 3 bases, with 7 bases separating them. The CDR3 spans 14 residues. The V gene's germline CDR1 is MGHDK and CDR2 SYGVNS. The CDR3 here is CASSESGFYNEQFF. The CDR3 DNA is TGTGCCAGCAGTGAATCTGGCTTCTACAATGAGCAGTTCTTC.